Listed below are T cell receptor beta chains from one sample, sequenced in a study of cytomegalovirus exposure and HLA in healthy donors. Assay used: immunoSEQ multiplex PCR; TCRdb lists only in-frame clones, some missing. This sample's table has about 43,000 clones. Sequencing was done on a sample of PBMCs. These receptors were collected from a woman under 40 in good health and CMV-seronegative. Each CDR3 is given with its conserved first and last residue.

TRBJ1-1,TRBV6-6,CASHTGRVANTEAFF
TRBJ2-2,TRBV30,CAWSVGGTGELFF
TRBJ2-7,TRBV5-1,CASSLGRTGGYEQYF
TRBJ2-3,TRBV19,CASSPTSGSVDTQYF
TRBJ2-6,TRBV7-2,CASSQGSSGANVLTF
TRBJ1-1,TRBV19,CASSIAAWRDDMNMNTEAFF
TRBJ1-2,TRBV10-3,CAIRQDSSYGYTF
TRBJ2-5,TRBV28,CASSLGLALQETQYF
TRBJ1-3,TRBV9,CASSLTGTEGNTIYF
TRBJ1-2,TRBV19,CASSARGGYTF
TRBJ2-1,TRBV4-1,CASSQDVVAGGFEQFF
TRBJ2-7,TRBV7-2,CASSLPSSIYEQYF
TRBJ1-5,TRBV6-1,CASSVGQDNQPQHF
TRBJ1-5,TRBV6-6,CASDNRNQPQHF
TRBJ1-3,TRBV5-1,CASSLGLSGNTIYF
TRBJ2-7,TRBV29-1,CSAGNSVYEQYF
TRBJ2-2,TRBV28,CASSPPSGGAPGTGELFF
TRBJ2-7,TRBV5-1,CASSPGQGLSYEQYF
TRBJ1-5,TRBV25-1,CASSREGYQPQHF
TRBJ2-7,TRBV27,CASSTDTGNEQYF
TRBJ1-5,TRBV5-6,CASSLQGSPHMPQHF
TRBJ1-1,TRBV20-1,CSARQGTEAFF
TRBJ2-7,TRBV5-1,CASSRGLAGSYEQYF
TRBJ1-5,TRBV6-6,CASSSSGQGNQPQHF